This TCR beta chain was identified during a study of a mutant IDH1 vaccine in newly diagnosed glioma. Study results and limitations: The study observed vaccine-induced immune responses in around 94% of patients.

TCRdb keeps only in-frame clones here, not all; method: immunoSEQ multiplex PCR. The repertoire holds over 45,000 clones, about 91% seen once, with about 2.5% in the top ten. The time point: baseline, week 1 (first vaccination visit). Treatment described: pre-vaccination baseline after standard-of-care therapy. New WHO grade 3 or 4 IDH1-mutant, ATRX-lost astrocytomas were present in all donors. Remarks on this clone: The antigen is undetermined.

This CDR3 has 15 amino acids. Trimming took off 2 bases at V and 5 bases at J, with 13 bases between the two ends. The material sequenced was PBMCs, taken from a glioma patient treated with radiotherapy, temozolomide or both. This sequence originates from a man aged 45-60 years with glioma. The rearrangement joins TRBV6-7 to TRBJ2-1; tentatively, D is TRBD2 (6 bases). TRBV6-7 is labeled an ORF, and its function is uncertain. The DNA of the CDR3 is TGTGCCAGCAGTTACCTGGGCGGGGACGACAATGAGCAGTTCTTC. The encoded protein is CASSYLGGDDNEQFF.